This TCR beta chain is drawn from a study of shared clonotypes between healthy human individuals. Trimming cost V 1 base and J 6 bases, with 13 bases left between them. The CDR3 is made up of 14 amino acids. Germline V gene lookup returns CDR1 SGHAT and CDR2 FQNNGV. Assay: immunoSEQ multiplex PCR; the TCRdb copy retains only in-frame clones and omits some. The sample carries 550,000 to 700,000 clones, around 73% recorded once. Findings and caveats of the study: Expectations were that clonotype sharing among donors would be affected by sequencing depth.

Comments on this clone: No antigen is known for it.

This sequence originates from a woman younger than 45 in good health. V is TRBV11-2 and J is TRBJ2-7; D remains unclear. Sequenced material: memory CD4+ T cells sorted from blood. Subset described: CD45RA-negative fraction. The CDR3 here is CASSLVPSVGEQYF. The CDR3 DNA follows: TGTGCCAGCAGCTTAGTTCCCTCTGTGGGCGAGCAGTACTTC.